This T cell receptor (beta chain) was found in a study of blood T cell repertoires in COVID-19. Study-level background: Samples taken during acute and convalescent COVID-19 were collected in the United States, Italy and Spain. Sources were T cells, B-cell-depleted T cells, or PBMCs; the material itself was cDNA or gDNA.

V was trimmed by 10 bases and J by 4 bases, leaving 12 bases between them. The CDR3 sequence is 12 residues long. Germline loops: CDR1 LNHDA, CDR2 SQIVND (reference sequence). In the study's own analysis: Estimation of nucleated cell counts was performed using reference gene primer amplification. Method: immunoSEQ multiplex PCR; TCRdb's copy keeps in-frame clones and lacks some. V, J and clone size are taken as reported in that table, and D and trimming were inferred from the DNA itself. This sample has about 73,000 clones, with more than 65% found just once. Sequencing used peripheral blood. This clonotype was sampled from a human donor in a cohort sampled during active COVID-19. The genes are TRBV19 and TRBJ2-3; D is possibly TRBD1 (6 bases). The CDR3 loop is CATYRAADTQYF. CDR3 coding DNA: TGTGCCACTTACAGGGCGGCAGATACGCAGTATTTT.